The 7 T cell receptor beta chains below were found in one sample sequenced in a study of PD-1 blockade in classical Hodgkin lymphoma. All patients experienced relapse after autologous stem cell transplantation, and brentuximab vedotin exposure was variable. Here immunoSEQ multiplex PCR was the method, and the copy in TCRdb shows in-frame clones only, minus some. The data show some 6,800 clones, 70% to 80% seen once. The specimen comprised peripheral blood mononuclear cells (PBMCs), sampled at baseline. These receptor sequences come from a human donor with classical Hodgkin lymphoma.

The V call is TRBV19, the J call TRBJ1-6; 9 bases align to TRBD1. J gave up 10 bases and V 7 bases, and 8 bases lay outside the gene matches. The CDR3 runs to 14 residues. Germline V CDR1 and CDR2: LNHDA, SQIVND (reference sequence). CDR3 amino acids: CASNPGQGRSPLHF. The CDR3 DNA reads TGTGCCAGTAACCCGGGACAGGGACGATCACCCCTCCACTTT.

This chain uses TRBV5-1 with TRBJ1-2; 11 positions agree with TRBD1. With V trimmed by 3 bases and J by 8 bases, 9 bases remained unmatched. This CDR3 contains 15 residues. Germline values: CDR1 SGHRS, CDR2 YFSETQ. CDR3 sequence (DNA): TGCGCCAGCAGCTACGGTCCCGGGACAGGGGGAGGCTACACCTTC. Its translation: CASSYGPGTGGGYTF.

The rearrangement joins TRBV6-5 to TRBJ2-2; possibly TRBD2 for D (6 bases). Trimming took off 7 bases at V and 5 bases at J, with 17 bases between the two ends. In germline, CDR1 is MNHEY, CDR2 SVGAGI. The CDR3 spans 15 residues. This CDR3 reads CASKPTGLPTGELFF. In DNA, the CDR3 is TGTGCCAGCAAACCCACAGGACTACCTACCGGGGAGCTGTTTTTT.

The chain links TRBV5-1 to TRBJ2-3; 9 bases are a match to TRBD2. Germline loops: CDR1 SGHRS, CDR2 YFSETQ. V lost 7 bases and J lost 5; bases outside the gene matches: 14. The CDR3 totals 16 residues. CDR3 amino acids: CASGGSGSLPGDTQYF. The CDR3 region has the DNA TGCGCCAGCGGGGGTAGCGGGAGCCTCCCGGGAGATACGCAGTATTTT.

The genes are TRBV5-4 and TRBJ1-4, with unresolved D. The CDR3 runs 13 residues. V lost 0 bases to trimming and J lost 6 bases, with 6 bases between them. Germline V gene lookup returns CDR1 SGHNT and CDR2 YYREEE (reference sequence). The CDR3 region has the DNA TGTGCCAGCAGCTTGGGCTTGGATGAAAAACTGTTTTTT. It codes for CASSLGLDEKLFF.

This clone has a handful of counts. The chain couples TRBV7-2 to TRBJ2-7; 8 positions agree with TRBD1. The CDR3 loop spans 14 amino acids. CDR1 SGHTA and CDR2 FQGNSA come from the germline V gene. V shed 2 bases and J 6 bases; nucleotides not matched to a gene: 6. Here the CDR3 reads CASSLSQGAFEQYF. CDR3 nucleotides: TGTGCCAGCAGCTTAAGCCAGGGGGCCTTCGAGCAGTACTTC.

This rearrangement joins TRBV19 to TRBJ2-1; TRBD1 is a possible D gene (6 bases). Looked up from germline, CDR1 is LNHDA and CDR2 is SQIVND (reference sequence). The CDR3 contains 12 residues. Between the trimmed V and J ends, which lost 5 bases and 9 bases, there was a span of 11 bases. Here the CDR3 DNA reads TGTGCCAGTAGTCAACAGGGTGGTGAGCAGTTCTTC. Translated, it gives CASSQQGGEQFF.